This is a list of T cell receptor beta chains from one sample in a study of shared T cell receptors in the human thymus. Generated by immunoSEQ multiplex PCR, the TCRdb table keeps only in-frame clones and is missing some. The table shows about 730,000 clones, with 70% to 90% occurring only once. The sample also formed part of further work on human thymus T cells.

The sequenced material came from thymocytes. The receptors were sampled from a girl under three years old with a congenital heart defect. The CDR3 runs from the conserved cysteine through the conserved F or W. The D gene is left open where the match is weak. Clone size is shown for a subset of rows, as once, few, many or a class of expanded clone.

d_call j_call clone_size v_call cdr3_aa cdr3_nt
TRBD1 TRBJ1-2 NA TRBV7-9 CASSFPRGNYGYTF TGTGCCAGCAGCTTCCCCAGGGGGAACTATGGCTACACCTTC
NA TRBJ1-1 NA TRBV4-2 CASSQAGGAPIPNTEAFF TGTGCCAGCAGCCAAGCTGGAGGGGCCCCGATCCCGAACACTGAAGCTTTCTTT
NA TRBJ1-2 NA TRBV11-2 CASSLEVARYGYTF TGTGCCAGCAGCTTAGAGGTCGCGAGATACGGCTACACCTTC
NA TRBJ2-7 NA TRBV19 CASSSRVSYEQYF TGTGCCAGTAGCTCCAGGGTAAGCTACGAGCAGTACTTC
NA TRBJ1-3 NA TRBV28 CASRGGQVSGNTIYF TGTGCCAGCAGGGGAGGACAAGTCTCTGGAAACACCATATATTTT
TRBD1 TRBJ1-4 NA TRBV7-2 CASSTQGAILEKLFF TGTGCCAGCAGCACACAGGGGGCGATCCTTGAAAAACTGTTTTTT
TRBD1 TRBJ1-2 NA TRBV5-4 CASSRDREARGYTF TGTGCCAGCAGCAGGGACAGGGAGGCCCGGGGCTACACCTTC
NA TRBJ2-2 NA TRBV25-1 CASSGRGQMNTGELFF TGTGCCAGCAGTGGGAGGGGACAGATGAACACCGGGGAGCTGTTTTTT
TRBD1 TRBJ1-2 NA TRBV2 CASNGNRGRYCVF TGTGCCAGCAACGGGAACAGGGGACGTTATTGCGTATTC
NA TRBJ2-1 few TRBV11-2 CASRHLYEGDKLYNEQFF TGTGCCAGCAGGCACCTGTACGAAGGGGACAAACTATACAATGAGCAGTTCTTC
NA TRBJ1-4 NA TRBV7-6 CASSLGGYNEKLFF TGTGCCAGCAGCTTAGGCGGTTATAATGAAAAACTGTTTTTT
NA TRBJ1-2 NA TRBV7-9 CASSPQGQSPGPNYGYTF TGTGCCAGCAGCCCACAAGGACAGTCCCCGGGGCCTAACTATGGCTACACCTTC
TRBD1 TRBJ1-2 few TRBV28 CASSLGTGVGGYTF TGTGCCAGCAGTTTAGGGACAGGGGTGGGTGGCTACACCTTC
NA TRBJ1-3 NA TRBV15 CATSREGRDPRGDGNTIYF TGTGCCACCAGCAGAGAAGGCAGGGACCCACGGGGGGACGGAAACACCATATATTTT
TRBD1 TRBJ2-3 NA TRBV4-1 CASSQGPGTGRTDTQYF TGCGCCAGCAGCCAAGGACCCGGGACAGGGCGAACAGATACGCAGTATTTT
TRBD1 TRBJ1-5 few TRBV5-8 CASSPDRGNQPQHF TGTGCCAGCAGCCCGGACAGGGGCAATCAGCCCCAGCATTTT
NA TRBJ2-5 NA TRBV6-1 CASSEPNRVKTQYF TGTGCCAGCAGTGAACCAAACAGGGTAAAGACCCAGTACTTC
NA TRBJ2-3 NA TRBV5-5 CASSPLTRASPDTQYF TGTGCCAGCAGCCCCCTTACGAGGGCTTCCCCAGATACGCAGTATTTT
TRBD1 TRBJ1-3 NA TRBV4-3 CASSQWTGLEDRVYSGNTIYF TGCGCCAGCAGCCAATGGACAGGGTTAGAGGACAGGGTTTATTCTGGAAACACCATATATTTT
TRBD2 TRBJ2-5 once TRBV4-1 CASSRTLAGDQETQYF TGCGCCAGCAGCCGGACACTAGCGGGGGACCAAGAGACCCAGTACTTC
TRBD1 TRBJ1-1 NA TRBV19 CASSTRTGRGCTEAFF TGTGCCAGTAGTACCCGGACAGGCCGAGGTTGTACTGAAGCTTTCTTT
TRBD1 TRBJ2-7 NA TRBV7-2 CASSAPGQGSYEQYF TGTGCCAGCAGCGCTCCGGGACAGGGCTCCTACGAGCAGTACTTC
TRBD2 TRBJ2-2 NA TRBV7-6 CASSLGWLAGTNTGELFF TGTGCCAGCAGCTTAGGGTGGCTAGCGGGGACGAACACCGGGGAGCTGTTTTTT
NA TRBJ1-1 NA TRBV5-5 CASSLFTGHVNTEAFF TGTGCCAGCAGCTTGTTTACCGGACACGTGAACACTGAAGCTTTCTTT
TRBD2 TRBJ2-2 NA TRBV6-5 CASSYWAGGTGELFF TGTGCCAGCAGTTACTGGGCGGGGGGGACCGGGGAGCTGTTTTTT
NA TRBJ1-5 NA TRBV6-5 CASSRVGFHQPQHF TGTGCCAGCAGCCGCGTCGGGTTCCATCAGCCCCAGCATTTT
NA TRBJ1-5 NA TRBV18 CASSPGPSYSNQPQHF TGTGCCAGCTCACCAGGGCCCTCCTATAGCAATCAGCCCCAGCATTTT
TRBD1 TRBJ1-4 NA TRBV7-8 CASSPGQGATYEKLFF TGTGCCAGCAGCCCAGGACAGGGGGCTACATATGAAAAACTGTTTTTT
TRBD1 TRBJ2-1 NA TRBV5-1 CASRNSGDRVTDEQFF TGCGCCAGCAGGAATTCCGGGGACAGGGTTACCGATGAGCAGTTCTTC
NA TRBJ1-5 NA TRBV7-2 CASSLDVRSGVYSQHF TGTGCCAGCAGCTTAGACGTCAGGTCAGGTGTATATTCCCAGCATTTT
TRBD2 TRBJ2-1 NA TRBV29-1 CSVEDGPLRLAGGRDEQFF TGCAGCGTTGAAGATGGCCCCTTAAGACTAGCGGGGGGGCGAGATGAGCAGTTCTTC
NA TRBJ1-5 NA TRBV18 CASSPPGAINQPQHF TGTGCCAGCTCACCTCCCGGAGCGATCAATCAGCCCCAGCATTTT
TRBD1 TRBJ1-6 NA TRBV9 CASSHSPTGGSYNSPLHF TGTGCCAGCAGCCACTCCCCGACAGGGGGGTCCTATAATTCACCCCTCCACTTT
NA TRBJ2-7 NA TRBV5-4 CASSLEPGAYEQYF TGTGCCAGCAGCTTGGAGCCGGGGGCCTACGAGCAGTACTTC
TRBD1 TRBJ1-1 NA TRBV29-1 CSCTGVTEAFF TGCAGCTGCACAGGGGTCACTGAAGCTTTCTTT
TRBD1 TRBJ2-3 NA TRBV19 CASSIPANPGQLTDTQYF TGTGCCAGTAGTATACCCGCAAATCCGGGACAGCTCACAGATACGCAGTATTTT
TRBD2 TRBJ2-1 few TRBV28 CASSLSAGGPWEQFF TGTGCCAGCAGTTTAAGCGCGGGGGGGCCTTGGGAGCAGTTCTTC
TRBD1 TRBJ2-7 NA TRBV11-2 CASTPPGTGHSEQYF TGTGCCAGCACCCCGCCCGGGACAGGGCACAGCGAGCAGTACTTC
NA TRBJ1-2 NA TRBV5-6 CASSLERGFPYGYTF TGTGCCAGCAGCTTGGAACGGGGTTTCCCCTATGGCTACACCTTC